Below, 17 T cell receptor beta chains from the same sample are listed, as sequenced in a study of CD8+CD57+ T cells in acquired aplastic anemia. Genomic DNA served as template for TCR beta VDJ and CDR3 profiling. TCRdb ran MiXCR on the reads and lists one entry per CDR3 protein. The profile shows over 250,000 distinct CDR3 sequences, approximately 57% of them singletons. Patients chosen for sequencing had CD8+CD57+ cells that had expanded, as shown by flow cytometry. Material: sorted CD4+, CD8+, or CD8+CD57+ T cells (not recorded which) from PBMCs. These receptors were obtained from a human donor with aplastic anemia.

The chain joins TRBV24-1 to TRBJ1-1; TRBD1 matches 9 bases. The CDR3 has 19 amino acids. The V segment lost 4 bases and the J segment 4 bases; nucleotides outside the gene matches: 18. Germline V gene sequence: CDR1 KGHDR, CDR2 SFDVKD. CDR3 sequence reads: CATSEGASTGGHFGTEAFF. The CDR3 DNA reads as TGTGCCACCAGTGAGGGAGCCTCGACAGGGGGGCACTTTGGCACTGAAGCTTTCTTT.

This clonotype was detected once. The chain is built from TRBV20-1 and TRBJ2-6, with a weak D call TRBD1 (5 bases). Germline assignment: CDR1 DFQATT and CDR2 SNEGSKA (reference sequence). There are 14 residues in the CDR3. Trimming took off 6 bases at V and 0 bases at J, with 9 bases between the two ends. The CDR3 sequence: CSAPDSSGANVLTF. CDR3 nucleotide sequence: TGCAGTGCACCTGACAGCTCTGGGGCCAACGTCCTGACTTTC.

Notes on this clonotype: One end of the junction does not line up with germline, which may come from a read error. This chain joins TRBV5-6 and TRBJ2-7; D remains unclear. The germline CDR1 and CDR2 sequences are SGHDT and YYEEEE. There are 12 residues in the CDR3. The CDR3 bases are TGCGCCAGCAGGTCCCTTACACACGAGCAGTACTTC. It translates to CASRSLTHEQYF. Combining the CDR3 with reference TRBV5-6 and TRBJ2-7 gives the whole variable domain DAGVTQSPTHLIKTRGQQVTLRCSPKSGHDTVSWYQQALGQGPQFIFQYYEEEERQRGNFPDRFSGHQFPNYSSELNVNALLLGDSALYLCASRSLTHEQYFGPGTRLTVT.

The CDR3 nucleotides are TGTGCCAGCAGTGCAGCGGGACAGGGGGCTTTTGAAGCTTTCTTT. Translation gives CASSAAGQGAFEAFF. This chain joins TRBV25-1 and TRBJ1-1; 12 nucleotides align to TRBD1. CDR3 length: 15 amino acids. CDR1 is MGHDK, CDR2 SYGVNS, per germline. V was clipped by 4 bases and J by 7 bases; unmatched bases: 7.

This clonotype has just a few counts. The chain recombines TRBV7-6 with TRBJ1-6; no reliable D call. Germline CDR1 is SGHVS and CDR2 is FNYEAQ. This CDR3 region has 15 residues. V lost 0 bases to trimming and J lost 7 bases, with 10 bases between them. The CDR3 reads CASSLAAAQNSPLHF. In DNA, the CDR3 is TGTGCCAGCAGCTTAGCGGCCGCACAGAATTCACCCCTCCACTTT.

The chain uses TRBV7-9 and TRBJ2-1; 11 bases are shared with TRBD1. CDR3 length: 15 residues. The ends lost 2 bases at V and 8 bases at J; junction bases unmatched: 5. Germline CDR1 and CDR2: SEHNR and FQNEAQ (reference sequence). The DNA of the CDR3 is TGTGCCAGCAGCTTAAGTCTGGGACAGGGGGATGAGCAGTTCTTC. Translation: CASSLSLGQGDEQFF.

As for this clonotype: A much larger clone sits a single nucleotide away, making a read error possible. The chain carries TRBV9 and TRBJ2-3, with TRBD2 identical over 7 bases. CDR3 length: 16 amino acids. Per the germline V gene, CDR1 is SGDLS and CDR2 is YYNGEE. As DNA, the CDR3 is TGTGCCGGCAGCGTAGACTCTAGCGGTCTTGCAGATACGCAGTATTTT. Translating gives CAGSVDSSGLADTQYF.

This clonotype showed up many times. V and J are TRBV5-1 and TRBJ2-5; 8 bases agree with TRBD2. The germline V gene has CDR1 SGHRS and CDR2 YFSETQ. The length of the CDR3 is 15 residues. V was pared by 4 bases and J by 1 base, with 6 bases of the junction left unmatched. This CDR3 is CASSHSGMIQETQYF. The CDR3 nucleotides read TGCGCCAGCAGCCATAGCGGGATGATCCAAGAGACCCAGTACTTC.

J is TRBJ2-3 and V is TRBV7-2; D is undetermined. The V end was cut by 1 base, the J end by 2 bases, with 4 bases between. This CDR3 contains 13 residues. Germline CDR1 SGHTA, CDR2 FQGNSA. The CDR3 sequence is CASSLGDTDTQYF. The CDR3 DNA reads TGTGCCAGCAGCTTAGGCGACACAGATACGCAGTATTTT.

This clonotype was recorded at least ten times. The chain recombines TRBV12-3 or TRBV12-4 with TRBJ2-7; D is unresolved. Trimming took 2 bases from V and 6 from J, leaving 5 bases between them. CDR3 length: 11 residues. The CDR3 protein is CASSLYGEQYF. The CDR3 bases are TGTGCCAGCAGTTTATATGGCGAGCAGTACTTC.

The chain uses TRBV20-1 and TRBJ2-1; the D is unclear. Per germline, CDR1 DFQATT and CDR2 SNEGSKA (reference sequence). This CDR3 region has 15 residues. V was pared by 2 bases and J by 8 bases, with 19 bases between. CDR3 protein: CSARHSQARLYEQFF. CDR3 bases: TGCAGTGCTAGACACTCGCAGGCTCGCCTCTATGAGCAGTTCTTC.

Comment on this clonotype: No DNA is shown, since the ends of the CDR3 on it are uncertain; the CDR3 is the one TCRdb lists. This chain links TRBV7-2 with TRBJ2-1; the table assigns TRBD1, which was not confirmed against the DNA. Germline V lookup: CDR1 SGHTA, CDR2 FQGNSA. The CDR3 length equals 17 residues, ends included. CDR3 residues: CASFYICSAPRIDEQFF.

This rearrangement joins TRBV14 to TRBJ2-7, with D tentatively TRBD2 (6 bases). The ends were cut back, 4 bases at V and 6 bases at J, with 19 bases in the middle. Germline CDR1 and CDR2: SGHDN and FVKESK. This CDR3 region has 15 residues. The CDR3 DNA sequence: TGTGCCAGCAGCCTATCCGGGACTCTGGGCGCCGAGCAGTACTTC. Its protein is CASSLSGTLGAEQYF.

There are many counts of this clonotype. V is TRBV5-1 and J is TRBJ2-5; 11 positions match TRBD2. The V segment lost 4 bases and the J segment 2 bases; nucleotides outside the gene matches: 7. The CDR3 extends over 16 amino acids. Germline values: CDR1 SGHRS, CDR2 YFSETQ. CDR3 region: CASSLRLAGFQETQYF. For the CDR3, the DNA is TGCGCCAGCAGCCTACGACTAGCGGGGTTTCAAGAGACCCAGTACTTC.

This clonotype was counted ten times or more. The CDR3 is CATSRDYPGELFF. The CDR3 DNA sequence: TGTGCCACCTCCCGGGACTACCCCGGGGAGCTGTTTTTT. V usage is TRBV11-3 and J usage is TRBJ2-2; TRBD2 matches at 7 bases. This CDR3 is 13 amino acids long. In germline, CDR1 is SGHNT, CDR2 YENEEA. J gave up 6 bases and V 10 bases, and 8 bases lay outside the gene matches.

CDR3: CASSTTGRYNSPLHF. The CDR3 nucleotides are TGTGCCAGTAGTACGACAGGAAGGTATAATTCACCCCTCCACTTT. J is TRBJ1-6 and V is TRBV19; possible D gene TRBD1, 6 bases. Germline-derived CDR1 and CDR2 are LNHDA and SQIVND (reference sequence). The CDR3 spans 15 residues. V was trimmed by 4 bases and J by 4 bases, leaving 11 bases between them.

The sample holds many counts of this clonotype. Here the CDR3 DNA reads TGTGCCAGCAGTTCCCGGGGAGATACGCAGTATTTT. Translation gives CASSSRGDTQYF. The chain joins TRBV12-3 or TRBV12-4 to TRBJ2-3; D is perhaps TRBD2 (5 bases). Trimming removed 4 bases from V and 5 bases from J, with 7 bases in between. This CDR3 has 12 residues.